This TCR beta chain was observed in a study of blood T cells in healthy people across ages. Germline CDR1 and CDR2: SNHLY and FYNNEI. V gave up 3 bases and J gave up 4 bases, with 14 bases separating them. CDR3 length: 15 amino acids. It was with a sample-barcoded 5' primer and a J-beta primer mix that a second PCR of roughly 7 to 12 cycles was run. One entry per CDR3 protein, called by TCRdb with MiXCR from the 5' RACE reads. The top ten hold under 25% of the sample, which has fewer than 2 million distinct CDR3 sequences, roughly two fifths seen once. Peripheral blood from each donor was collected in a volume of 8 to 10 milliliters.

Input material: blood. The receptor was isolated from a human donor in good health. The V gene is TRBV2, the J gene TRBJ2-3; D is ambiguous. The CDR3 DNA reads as TGTGCCAGCAGTGAGTCGGGCGGTATGGCAGATACGCAGTATTTT. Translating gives CASSESGGMADTQYF.